This is a list of T cell receptor beta chains from one sample in a study of a mutant IDH1 vaccine in newly diagnosed glioma. Here immunoSEQ multiplex PCR was the method, and the copy in TCRdb shows in-frame clones only, minus some. The repertoire holds approximately 54,000 clones, 70% to 90% seen once, with around 21% in the top ten. The source was PBMCs, collected from a glioma patient treated with radiotherapy, temozolomide or both. These receptors originate from a man between 18 and 35 years old with glioma. Each CDR3 is given with its conserved first and last residue. Fields, in order: V gene, clone size, D gene, J gene, CDR3 DNA, CDR3 protein. D genes are given only for firm matches. The size field is filled for only some rows; it gives once, few, many or a size class.

V: TRBV27; size: once; D: -; J: TRBJ2-7; DNA: TGTGCCAGCAGTTTCACTAGCTCCTACGAGCAGTACTTC; CDR3: CASSFTSSYEQYF
V: TRBV5-6; size: -; D: TRBD1; J: TRBJ1-5; DNA: TGTGCCAGCTGTCGAGGGACAGCCGAGCCCCAGCATTTT; CDR3: CASCRGTAEPQHF
V: TRBV6-5; size: -; D: -; J: TRBJ2-1; DNA: TGTGCCAGCAGTTACTCGAGTTTCAGCTTTCTTGAGCAGTTCTTC; CDR3: CASSYSSFSFLEQFF
V: TRBV29-1; size: -; D: -; J: TRBJ1-2; DNA: TGCAGCGTAGTTCAGGGGACGTCCGGGGGAGGCTACACCTTC; CDR3: CSVVQGTSGGGYTF
V: TRBV30; size: -; D: TRBD1; J: TRBJ1-2; DNA: TGTGCCTGGAGTGAAACAGGGGTTTTCCCCTATGGCTACACCTTC; CDR3: CAWSETGVFPYGYTF
V: TRBV5-1; size: -; D: -; J: TRBJ1-6; DNA: TGCGCCAGCAGCTTGGGTCCCGCCGGGAATCATTCACCCCTCCACTTT; CDR3: CASSLGPAGNHSPLHF
V: TRBV14; size: once; D: -; J: TRBJ2-3; DNA: TGTGCCAGCAGCCAAGCGGGGGCGAGGGTTTGGACAGATACGCAGTATTTT; CDR3: CASSQAGARVWTDTQYF
V: TRBV5-1; size: -; D: TRBD2; J: TRBJ2-1; DNA: TGCGCCAGCAGCTTGATGGTGACTAGCGGTACGTCGGAGCAGTTCTTC; CDR3: CASSLMVTSGTSEQFF
V: TRBV27; size: -; D: -; J: TRBJ1-1; DNA: TGTGCCAGCAGTTTAAGTCGGGACACTGAAGCTTTCTTT; CDR3: CASSLSRDTEAFF
V: TRBV18; size: once; D: -; J: TRBJ2-5; DNA: TGTGCCAGCTCACCACCAAACAGGGTGGCAGAGACCCAGTACTTC; CDR3: CASSPPNRVAETQYF
V: TRBV27; size: -; D: -; J: TRBJ1-1; DNA: TGTGCCAGCAGTTTCAGGACTGGAGGGCCACCTGAAGCTTTCTTT; CDR3: CASSFRTGGPPEAFF
V: TRBV2; size: -; D: TRBD1; J: TRBJ1-5; DNA: TGTGCCAGCAGTTCGGACAGGGATCAGCCCCAGCATTTT; CDR3: CASSSDRDQPQHF
V: TRBV4-2; size: -; D: -; J: TRBJ1-1; DNA: TGTGCCAGCAGGACGTTGTTCGGGCTAAACACTGAAGCTTTCTTT; CDR3: CASRTLFGLNTEAFF
V: TRBV6-5; size: -; D: -; J: TRBJ2-2; DNA: TGTGCCAGTACGAACAGGGTTTACACCGGGGAGCTGTTTTTT; CDR3: CASTNRVYTGELFF
V: TRBV27; size: -; D: -; J: TRBJ2-7; DNA: TGTGCCAGCAGACTTGTTTCAGGGGACTACTACGAGCAGTACTTC; CDR3: CASRLVSGDYYEQYF
V: TRBV19; size: -; D: TRBD2; J: TRBJ2-4; DNA: TGTGCCAGTCGACTAGCGGGAGATGCCAAAAACATTCAGTACTTC; CDR3: CASRLAGDAKNIQYF
V: TRBV9; size: -; D: TRBD1; J: TRBJ2-1; DNA: TGTGCCAGCAGCGTAGTAGACAGGGGTTACAATGAGCAGTTCTTC; CDR3: CASSVVDRGYNEQFF
V: TRBV9; size: -; D: -; J: TRBJ2-7; DNA: TGTGCCAGCAGCACCGACCCCGGCGGGGAGCAGTACTTC; CDR3: CASSTDPGGEQYF
V: TRBV27; size: -; D: TRBD1; J: TRBJ1-2; DNA: TGTGCCAGCAGTTCAGGGACAGGGGGCTATGGCTACACCTTC; CDR3: CASSSGTGGYGYTF
V: TRBV30; size: -; D: -; J: TRBJ2-7; DNA: TGTGCCTGGAGTCGGACGTCCAGGGAGAAGTACTTC; CDR3: CAWSRTSREKYF
V: TRBV29-1; size: -; D: TRBD1; J: TRBJ1-2; DNA: TGCAGCGTGGGAGGACAGGGGCCGGTTCTTAACACCTTC; CDR3: CSVGGQGPVLNTF
V: TRBV10-3; size: -; D: -; J: TRBJ1-1; DNA: TGTGCCATCACCGGGGACGGACTAATGAACACTGAAGCTTTCTTT; CDR3: CAITGDGLMNTEAFF
V: TRBV7-8; size: -; D: TRBD2; J: TRBJ2-7; DNA: TGTGCCAGCAGCTCCAGAGGGACTAGCGGAACCTACGAGCAGTACTTC; CDR3: CASSSRGTSGTYEQYF
V: TRBV5-4; size: -; D: -; J: TRBJ1-1; DNA: TGTGCCAGCAGCTTAGGTGGTCGGAACACTGAAGCTTTCTTT; CDR3: CASSLGGRNTEAFF
V: TRBV30; size: -; D: TRBD1; J: TRBJ1-5; DNA: TGTGCCTGGAGCATGGACAGGCACCAGCCCCAGCATTTT; CDR3: CAWSMDRHQPQHF
V: TRBV5-1; size: -; D: -; J: TRBJ2-5; DNA: TGCGCCAGCAGCTTGGTTGTTCGGGGGCAAGGTGAGACCCAGTACTTC; CDR3: CASSLVVRGQGETQYF
V: TRBV7-9; size: -; D: TRBD1; J: TRBJ2-5; DNA: TGTGCCAGCAGCTCCCCAGGGGGCGGAGAGACCCAGTACTTC; CDR3: CASSSPGGGETQYF
V: TRBV5-1; size: -; D: -; J: TRBJ2-5; DNA: TGCGCCAGCAGCTTGGGAACGGAAGAGACCCAGTACTTC; CDR3: CASSLGTEETQYF
V: TRBV9; size: -; D: -; J: TRBJ1-1; DNA: TGTGCCAGCAGCGTAGTGCGGGAGAACACTGAAGCTTTCTTT; CDR3: CASSVVRENTEAFF
V: TRBV5-4; size: -; D: -; J: TRBJ2-1; DNA: TGTGCCAGCACCCTAGGGGGGCGACGCAATGAGCAGTTCTTC; CDR3: CASTLGGRRNEQFF
V: TRBV11-2; size: -; D: TRBD2; J: TRBJ2-3; DNA: TGTGCCAGCAGCTTTAGCGGGGCTTTCACAGATACGCAGTATTTT; CDR3: CASSFSGAFTDTQYF